This T cell receptor (beta chain) was identified during a study of shared clonotypes between healthy human individuals. TCRdb's copy holds only in-frame clones and misses some; the assay was immunoSEQ multiplex PCR. The sample has about a million clones; 77% are singletons. Study conclusions and caveats: Only blood underwent sampling, and tissue repertoires likely differ.

CDR3 length equals 12 residues. Germline V CDR1 and CDR2: MNHEY, SVGAGI. Germline trimming cut 8 bases from V and 6 bases from J; bases unmatched to any gene: 1. In regard to this clone: Its antigen is currently unknown.

The origin of this receptor is a man younger than 35 in good health. Some clones in this sample may be carry-over from other donors' samples. The gene calls are TRBV6-5 and TRBJ1-5; the match to TRBD1 covers 10 bases. The sequencing sample was made of memory CD4+ T cells from PBMCs. As for subset: CD45RA-negative fraction. CDR3 DNA: TGTGCCAGCGGGACAGGGGCTCAGCCCCAGCATTTT. This gives the protein CASGTGAQPQHF.